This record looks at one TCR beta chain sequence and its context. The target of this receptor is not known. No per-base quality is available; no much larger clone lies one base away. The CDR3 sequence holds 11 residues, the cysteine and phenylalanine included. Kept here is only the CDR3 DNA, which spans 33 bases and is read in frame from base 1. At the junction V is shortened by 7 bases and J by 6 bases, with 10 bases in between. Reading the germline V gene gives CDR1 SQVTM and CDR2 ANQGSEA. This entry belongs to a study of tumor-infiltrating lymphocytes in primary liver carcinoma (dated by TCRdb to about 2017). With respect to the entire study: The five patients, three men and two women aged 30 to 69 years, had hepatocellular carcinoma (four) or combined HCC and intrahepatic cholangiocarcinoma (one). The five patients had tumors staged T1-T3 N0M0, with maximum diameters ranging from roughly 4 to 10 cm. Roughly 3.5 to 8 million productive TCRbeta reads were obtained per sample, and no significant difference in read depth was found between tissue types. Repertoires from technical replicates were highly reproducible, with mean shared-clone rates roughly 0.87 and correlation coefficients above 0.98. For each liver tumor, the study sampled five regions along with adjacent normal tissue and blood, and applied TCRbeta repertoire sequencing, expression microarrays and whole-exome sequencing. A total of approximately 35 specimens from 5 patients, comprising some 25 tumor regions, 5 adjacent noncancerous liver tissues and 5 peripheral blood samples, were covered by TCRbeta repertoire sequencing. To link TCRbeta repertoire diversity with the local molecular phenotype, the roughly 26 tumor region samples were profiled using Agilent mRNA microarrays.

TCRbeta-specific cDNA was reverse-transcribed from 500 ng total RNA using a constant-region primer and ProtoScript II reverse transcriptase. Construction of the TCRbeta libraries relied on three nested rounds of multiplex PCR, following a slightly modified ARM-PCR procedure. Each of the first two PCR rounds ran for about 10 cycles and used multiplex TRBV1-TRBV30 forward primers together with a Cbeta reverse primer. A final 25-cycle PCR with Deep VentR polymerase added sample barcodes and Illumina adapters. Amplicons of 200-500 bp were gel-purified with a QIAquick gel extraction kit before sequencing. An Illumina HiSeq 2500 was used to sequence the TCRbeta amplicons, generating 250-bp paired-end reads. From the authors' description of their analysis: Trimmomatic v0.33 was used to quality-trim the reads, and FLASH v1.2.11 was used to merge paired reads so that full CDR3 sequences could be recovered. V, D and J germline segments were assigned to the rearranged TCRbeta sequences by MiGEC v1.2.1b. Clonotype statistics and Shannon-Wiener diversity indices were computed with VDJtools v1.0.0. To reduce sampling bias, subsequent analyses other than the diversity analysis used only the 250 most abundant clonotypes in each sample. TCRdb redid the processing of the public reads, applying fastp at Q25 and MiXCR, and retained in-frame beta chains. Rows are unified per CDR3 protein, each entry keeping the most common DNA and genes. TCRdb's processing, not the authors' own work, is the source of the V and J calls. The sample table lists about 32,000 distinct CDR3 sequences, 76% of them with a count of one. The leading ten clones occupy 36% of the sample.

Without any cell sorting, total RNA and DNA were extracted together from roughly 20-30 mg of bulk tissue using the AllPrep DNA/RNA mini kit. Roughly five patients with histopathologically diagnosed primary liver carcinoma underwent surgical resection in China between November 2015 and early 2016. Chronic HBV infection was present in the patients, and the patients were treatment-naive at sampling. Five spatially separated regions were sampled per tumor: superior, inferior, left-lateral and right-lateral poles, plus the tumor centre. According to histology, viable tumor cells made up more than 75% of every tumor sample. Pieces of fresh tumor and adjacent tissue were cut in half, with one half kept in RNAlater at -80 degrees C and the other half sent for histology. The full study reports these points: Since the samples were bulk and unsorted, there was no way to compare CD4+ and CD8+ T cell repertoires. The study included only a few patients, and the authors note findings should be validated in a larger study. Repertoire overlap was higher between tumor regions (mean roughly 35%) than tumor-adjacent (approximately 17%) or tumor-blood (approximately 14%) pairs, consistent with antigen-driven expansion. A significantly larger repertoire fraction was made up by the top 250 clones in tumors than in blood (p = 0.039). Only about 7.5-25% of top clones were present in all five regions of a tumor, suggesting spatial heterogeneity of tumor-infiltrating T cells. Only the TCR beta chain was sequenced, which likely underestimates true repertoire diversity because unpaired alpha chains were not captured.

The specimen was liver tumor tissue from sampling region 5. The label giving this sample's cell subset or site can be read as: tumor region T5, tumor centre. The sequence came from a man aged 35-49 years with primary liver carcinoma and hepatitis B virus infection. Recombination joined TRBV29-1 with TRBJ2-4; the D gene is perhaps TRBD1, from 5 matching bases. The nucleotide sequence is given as TGCAGCGCAGATCAGGGAAACATTCAGTACTTC. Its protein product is CSADQGNIQYF. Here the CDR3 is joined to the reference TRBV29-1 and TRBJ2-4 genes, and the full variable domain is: SAVISQKPSRDICQRGTSLTIQCQVDSQVTMMFWYRQQPGQSLTLIATANQGSEATYESGFVIDKFPISRPNLTFSTLTVSNMSPEDSSIYLCSADQGNIQYFGAGTRLSVL.